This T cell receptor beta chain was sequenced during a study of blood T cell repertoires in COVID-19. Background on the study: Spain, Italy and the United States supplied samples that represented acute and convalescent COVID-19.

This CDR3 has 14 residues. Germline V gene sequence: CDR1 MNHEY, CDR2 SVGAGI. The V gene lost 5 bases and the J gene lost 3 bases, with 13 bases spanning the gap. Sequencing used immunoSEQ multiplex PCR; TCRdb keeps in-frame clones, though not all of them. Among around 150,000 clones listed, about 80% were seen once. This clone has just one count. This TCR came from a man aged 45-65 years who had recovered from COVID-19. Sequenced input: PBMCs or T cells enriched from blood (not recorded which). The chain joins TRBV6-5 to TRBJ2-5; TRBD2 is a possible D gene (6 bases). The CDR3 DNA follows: TGTGCCAGCAGTCCCGCGGGACGTGAAGAGACCCAGTACTTC. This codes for CASSPAGREETQYF.